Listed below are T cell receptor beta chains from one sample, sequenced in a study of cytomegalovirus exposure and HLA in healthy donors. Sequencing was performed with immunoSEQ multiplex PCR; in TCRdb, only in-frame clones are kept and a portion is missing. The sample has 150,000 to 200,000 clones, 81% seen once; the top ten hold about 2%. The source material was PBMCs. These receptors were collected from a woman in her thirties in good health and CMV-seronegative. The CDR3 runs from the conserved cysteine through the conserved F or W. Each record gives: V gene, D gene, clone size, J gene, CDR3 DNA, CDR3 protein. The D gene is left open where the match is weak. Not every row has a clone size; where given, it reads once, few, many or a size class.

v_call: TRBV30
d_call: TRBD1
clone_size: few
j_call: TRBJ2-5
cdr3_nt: TGTGCCTGGGGCCCAGGGGGCTTAGAGACCCAGTACTTC
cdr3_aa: CAWGPGGLETQYF

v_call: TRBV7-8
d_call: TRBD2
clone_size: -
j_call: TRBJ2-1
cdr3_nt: TGTGCCAGCAGCTTAGCGGGACTAGCGGGGGTTTACAATGAGCAGTTCTTC
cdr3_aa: CASSLAGLAGVYNEQFF

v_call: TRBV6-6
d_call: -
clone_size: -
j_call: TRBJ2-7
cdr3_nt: TGTGCCAGCAGCCTACCTGAGACCTACGAGCAGTACTTC
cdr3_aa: CASSLPETYEQYF

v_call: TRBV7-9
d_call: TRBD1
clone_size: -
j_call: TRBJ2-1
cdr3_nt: TGTGCCAGCAGCTTGGGACGGGACAGGGGGAATGAGCAGTTCTTC
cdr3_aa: CASSLGRDRGNEQFF

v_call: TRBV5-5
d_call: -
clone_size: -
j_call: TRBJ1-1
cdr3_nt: TGTGCCAGCAGCTTGGCCGCGATGAACACTGAAGCTTTCTTT
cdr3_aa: CASSLAAMNTEAFF

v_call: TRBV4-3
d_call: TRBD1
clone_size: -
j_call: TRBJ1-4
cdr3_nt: TGCGCCAGCAGCGGAAACAGGGGGCTGGGTGAAAAACTGTTTTTT
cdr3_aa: CASSGNRGLGEKLFF

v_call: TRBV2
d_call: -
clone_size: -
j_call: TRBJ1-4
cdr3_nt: TGTGCCAGCAGTGAACAGGGATCAAGTGAAAAACTGTTTTTT
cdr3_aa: CASSEQGSSEKLFF

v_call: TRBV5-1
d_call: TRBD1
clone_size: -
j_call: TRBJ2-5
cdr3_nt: TGCGCCAGCAGCTTTGTATCCGGGACAGGGGAATTGGAGACCCAGTACTTC
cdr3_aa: CASSFVSGTGELETQYF

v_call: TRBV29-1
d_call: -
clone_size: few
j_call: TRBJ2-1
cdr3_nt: TGCAGCGTTGAGGGAGGCCCAGGGCGGTACAATGAGCAGTTCTTC
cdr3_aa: CSVEGGPGRYNEQFF

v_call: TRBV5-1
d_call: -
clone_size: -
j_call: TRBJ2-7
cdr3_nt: TGCGCCAGCAGCTTGGAGGCAGGAATCTACGAGCAGTACTTC
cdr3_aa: CASSLEAGIYEQYF

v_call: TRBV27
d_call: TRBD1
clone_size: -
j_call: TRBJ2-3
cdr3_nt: TGTGCCAGCAGTCGGGACAGGGCCAACACAGATACGCAGTATTTT
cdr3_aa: CASSRDRANTDTQYF

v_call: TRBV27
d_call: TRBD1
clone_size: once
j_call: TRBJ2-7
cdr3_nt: TGTGCCAGCAGTCCGACGACAGGGATCTATTCCGAGCAGTACTTC
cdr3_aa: CASSPTTGIYSEQYF

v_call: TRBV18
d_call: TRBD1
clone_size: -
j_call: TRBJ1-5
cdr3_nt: TGTGCCAGCTCACCGGGGACAGGGGCCGCCAATCAGCCCCAGCATTTT
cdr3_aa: CASSPGTGAANQPQHF

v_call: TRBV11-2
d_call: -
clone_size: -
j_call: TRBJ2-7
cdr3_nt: TGTGCCAGCAGCTTAGAACCGCAGTACGAGCAGTACTTC
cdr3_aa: CASSLEPQYEQYF

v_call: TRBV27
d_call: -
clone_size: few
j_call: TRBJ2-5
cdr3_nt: TGTGCCAGCAGTTCCAGGGAAGAGACCCAGTACTTC
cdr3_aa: CASSSREETQYF

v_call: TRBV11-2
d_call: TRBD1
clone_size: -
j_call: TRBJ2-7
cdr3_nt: TGTGCCAGCAGGTTACAGGGGGCCTACGAGCAGTACTTC
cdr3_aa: CASRLQGAYEQYF

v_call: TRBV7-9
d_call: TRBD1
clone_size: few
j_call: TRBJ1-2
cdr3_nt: TGTGCCAGCAGCCTACTGACAGGGAACGGCTACACCTTC
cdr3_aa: CASSLLTGNGYTF

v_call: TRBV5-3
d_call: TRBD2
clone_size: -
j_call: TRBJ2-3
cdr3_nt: TGTGCCAGAAGCTTCACGCGGGAGGTGACAGATACGCAGTATTTT
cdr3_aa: CARSFTREVTDTQYF

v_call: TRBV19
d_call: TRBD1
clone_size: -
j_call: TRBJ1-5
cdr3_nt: TGTGCCAGTGACCTGGGGCAGGGGGCAGGTCAGCCCCAGCATTTT
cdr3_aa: CASDLGQGAGQPQHF

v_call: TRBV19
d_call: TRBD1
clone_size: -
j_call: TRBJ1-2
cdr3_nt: TGTGCCAGTAGTGCGGAAGGCTTGACAGGGGGCCAGAGGCATGGCTACACCTTC
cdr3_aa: CASSAEGLTGGQRHGYTF

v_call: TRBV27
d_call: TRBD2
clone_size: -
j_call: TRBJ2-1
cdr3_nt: TGTGCCAGCAGGCCTCTAACTAGCGGATATTACAATGAGCAGTTCTTC
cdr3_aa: CASRPLTSGYYNEQFF

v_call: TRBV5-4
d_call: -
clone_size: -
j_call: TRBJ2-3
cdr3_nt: TGTGCCAGCAGCGCGGTGGCAGACGGGGGCACAGATACGCAGTATTTT
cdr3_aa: CASSAVADGGTDTQYF

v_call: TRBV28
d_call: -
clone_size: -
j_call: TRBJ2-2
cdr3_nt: TGTGCCAGCAGAGACATGAACACCGGGGAGCTGTTTTTT
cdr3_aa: CASRDMNTGELFF

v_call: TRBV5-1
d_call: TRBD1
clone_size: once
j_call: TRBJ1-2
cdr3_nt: TGCGCCAGCACCCGGACAGGGACTAACTATGGCTACACCTTC
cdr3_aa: CASTRTGTNYGYTF

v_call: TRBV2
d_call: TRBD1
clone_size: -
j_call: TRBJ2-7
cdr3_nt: TGTGCCAGCAGGGCTTCCGGGACAGACGGCGAGCAGTACTTC
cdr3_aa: CASRASGTDGEQYF

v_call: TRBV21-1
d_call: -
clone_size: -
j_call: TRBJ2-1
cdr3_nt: TGTGCCAGCCAGGGGACTAGCGGGAGTCACGAGCAGTTCTTC
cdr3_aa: CASQGTSGSHEQFF

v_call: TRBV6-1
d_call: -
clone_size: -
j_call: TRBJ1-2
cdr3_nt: TGTGCCAGCTGGACTGCTCCCCTCGGCTTCGGCTACACCTTC
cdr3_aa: CASWTAPLGFGYTF

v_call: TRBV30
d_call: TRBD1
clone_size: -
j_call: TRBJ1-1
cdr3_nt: TGTGCCTGGAGTGTACTAAAGGGGGCGGCTTTCTTT
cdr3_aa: CAWSVLKGAAFF